Below are 32 T cell receptor beta chains sequenced from a single sample in a study of blood T cells in healthy people across ages. It was with a sample-barcoded 5' primer and a J-beta primer mix that a second PCR of roughly 7 to 12 cycles was run. In TCRdb, the 5' RACE reads were re-called with MiXCR into one record per CDR3 protein. The table includes 1,300,000 or so distinct CDR3 sequences, 55% to 75% detected once. Sequenced material: blood. The receptors come from a man younger than 35 in good health.

The chain combines TRBV20-1 with TRBJ1-4; 9 bases map to TRBD1. CDR3 size: 15 residues. Germline V gives CDR1 DFQATT, CDR2 SNEGSKA (reference sequence). V dropped 5 bases and J dropped 8; count of bases not matched to a gene: 12. CDR3 bases: TGCAGTGCTTCAGGGACAGGGAACGTTGGCGAAAAACTGTTTTTT. This encodes CSASGTGNVGEKLFF.

The V and J genes are TRBV6-2 or TRBV6-3 and TRBJ2-1; 9 bases line up with TRBD2. TRBJ2-7 matches the DNA end more closely, so the J call is doubtful. Germline loops: CDR1 MNHEY, CDR2 SVGEGT. The CDR3 sequence is 16 residues long. This CDR3 is CASSYSVTSGSYEQYF. As DNA, the CDR3 is TGTGCCAGCAGTTACTCGGTGACTAGCGGCTCCTACGAGCAGTACTTC.

This sequence joins TRBV25-1 and TRBJ2-7; TRBD2 matches 8 bases. Near its end, the DNA agrees better with TRBJ2-5, so the J call may be wrong. This CDR3 is built from 14 residues. Germline V CDR1 and CDR2: MGHDK, SYGVNS. The CDR3 nucleotides read TGTGCCAGCAGTGTACGGACTAGCAGCGAGACCCAGTACTTC. It encodes CASSVRTSSETQYF.

This clonotype was counted once. The chain couples TRBV20-1 to TRBJ2-5, with 7 nucleotides matching TRBD2. CDR1 is DFQATT, CDR2 SNEGSKA, per germline (reference sequence). V was clipped by 3 bases and J by 5 bases; unmatched bases: 9. The CDR3 loop spans 14 amino acids. CDR3 sequence reads: CSASAGVKGETQYF. The CDR3 DNA reads as TGCAGTGCTAGCGCGGGGGTTAAGGGCGAGACCCAGTACTTC.

Only a few counts were recorded for this clonotype. V gene TRBV21-1 combines with J gene TRBJ2-7; the table's D call of TRBD1 was not tested on the DNA. TRBV21-1 is annotated as a pseudogene. The CDR3 runs to 14 residues. The chain's CDR3 is CASSIEGVGYEQYF. The CDR3 bases are TGTGCCAGCAGCATCGAAGGGGTGGGCTACGAGCAGTACTTC.

The chain combines TRBV6-1 with TRBJ2-7, with no clear D. The CDR3 is 13 residues long. Germline V gene data show CDR1 as MNHNS and CDR2 as SASEGT. V was trimmed by 4 bases and J by 4 bases, leaving 11 bases between them. CDR3 nucleotides: TGTGCCAGCAGTGTTCTGGAAAAGTACGAGCAGTACTTC. Encoded protein: CASSVLEKYEQYF.

The genes are TRBV20-1 and TRBJ2-7, with 10 bases matching TRBD2. The J call may be in error: the DNA end matches TRBJ2-5 better. The CDR3 sequence is 14 residues long. Per the germline V gene, CDR1 is DFQATT and CDR2 is SNEGSKA (reference sequence). CDR3 nucleotides: TGCAGTGCTAGCCCTAGCGGGGGCCCCACGACCCAGTACTTC. Amino acids: CSASPSGGPTTQYF.

The chain has TRBV20-1 and TRBJ2-5; a possible D gene is TRBD2 (6 bases). The germline CDR1 and CDR2 sequences are DFQATT and SNEGSKA (reference sequence). V was clipped by 0 bases and J by 1 base, with 12 bases between them. The CDR3 covers 15 residues. The CDR3 sequence: CSARDEIAAQETQYF. CDR3 DNA: TGCAGTGCTAGAGATGAAATAGCGGCCCAAGAGACCCAGTACTTC.

This sequence joins TRBV6-2 or TRBV6-3 and TRBJ2-1; D uncertain. This CDR3 is 16 amino acids long. Between the trimmed V and J ends, which lost 2 bases and 4 bases, there was a span of 15 bases. The germline gives CDR1 MNHEY, CDR2 SVGEGT. The CDR3 loop is CASSYISIRIYNEQFF. Written as DNA, the CDR3 is TGTGCCAGCAGTTACATTTCTATCCGGATTTACAATGAGCAGTTCTTC.

This chain joins TRBV5-1 and TRBJ2-1; D might be TRBD1 (6 bases). The CDR3 length is 15 residues. Germline CDR1 reads SGHRS; CDR2 reads YFSETQ. The ends were cut back, 0 bases at V and 6 bases at J, with 13 bases in the middle. The CDR3 DNA sequence: TGCGCCAGCAGCTTGGTTCGGACAGCTTGCAATGAGCAGTTCTTC. Amino acid sequence: CASSLVRTACNEQFF.

This clonotype has a handful of counts. The CDR3 loop is CAISTKDSGANVLTF. Here the CDR3 DNA reads TGTGCCATCAGTACAAAAGACTCTGGGGCCAACGTCCTGACTTTC. The J gene is TRBJ2-6, the V gene TRBV10-3; D unclear. Trimming stripped 5 bases from V and 0 bases from J, with 8 bases between. The CDR3 totals 15 residues. Germline V gene data show CDR1 as ENHRY and CDR2 as SYGVKD.

This chain connects TRBV12-3 or TRBV12-4 to TRBJ2-3, with no clear D. V dropped 6 bases and J dropped 4 bases, with 11 bases sitting between them. The CDR3 totals 13 residues. DNA of the CDR3: TGTGCCAGCAGACAGCAAACGGCAGATACGCAGTATTTT. Amino acid sequence: CASRQQTADTQYF.

The chain has TRBV27 and TRBJ2-7; perhaps TRBD2 as D (5 bases). The CDR3 is 15 residues long. Germline V gene data show CDR1 as MNHEY and CDR2 as SMNVEV (reference sequence). V lost 4 bases, J lost 0 bases, and 13 bases lay in between. CDR3 sequence: CASSWSGSSSYEQYF. CDR3 coding DNA: TGTGCCAGCAGTTGGTCGGGATCTAGCTCCTACGAGCAGTACTTC.

This clonotype was seen more than once but under ten times. This chain connects TRBV2 to TRBJ2-5, with D possibly being TRBD1 (6 bases). The V end lost 6 bases, the J end lost 1 base, and 12 bases lay between the germline ends. CDR1 is SNHLY and CDR2 is FYNNEI in the germline V gene. The CDR3 totals 14 residues. The CDR3 nucleotides are TGTGCCAGCAGGAGGGGGTCATTCCAAGAGACCCAGTACTTC. Amino acids: CASRRGSFQETQYF.

The chain recombines TRBV2 with TRBJ2-1; 7 positions agree with TRBD2. The CDR3 loop spans 16 amino acids. Germline values: CDR1 SNHLY, CDR2 FYNNEI. Trimming took 7 bases from V and 3 from J; bases not matched to a gene: 12. The CDR3 DNA is TGTGCCAGCATCTTGGCTAGCGGCAGACTCTACAATGAGCAGTTCTTC. Encoded protein: CASILASGRLYNEQFF.

The rearrangement joins TRBV27 to TRBJ2-1; TRBD2 matches 11 bases. Germline lookup yields CDR1 MNHEY and CDR2 SMNVEV (reference sequence). Trimming took 3 bases from V and 6 from J; bases not matched to a gene: 10. The CDR3 loop spans 17 amino acids. The CDR3 bases are TGTGCCAGCAGTTTGAAGGGACTAGCGGTCGTGATCAATGAGCAGTTCTTC. It codes for CASSLKGLAVVINEQFF.

This clonotype was seen a handful of times. The chain links TRBV28 to TRBJ2-5; D is uncertain. In germline, CDR1 is MDHEN, CDR2 SYDVKM. Trimming left V 4 bases short and J 5 bases short, with 8 bases between. This CDR3 spans 12 amino acids. CDR3 amino acids: CASSYGPETQYF. The CDR3 region has the DNA TGTGCCAGCAGTTATGGGCCCGAGACCCAGTACTTC.

The V call is TRBV5-5, the J call TRBJ1-1; D unresolved. Germline CDR1 reads SGHKS; CDR2 reads YYEKEE (reference sequence). V dropped 4 bases and J dropped 1 base, with 11 bases sitting between them. The CDR3 sequence is 14 residues long. The CDR3 DNA follows: TGTGCCAGCAGCGTACGGGGTGGGAACACTGAAGCTTTCTTT. Residues: CASSVRGGNTEAFF.

This chain connects TRBV7-2 to TRBJ2-3; D uncertain. Deletions cut 5 bases from V and 0 bases from J, with 9 bases between. Per germline, CDR1 SGHTA and CDR2 FQGNSA. The CDR3 extends over 14 amino acids. The CDR3 sequence: CASSVGVSTDTQYF. The CDR3 nucleotides are TGTGCCAGCAGCGTAGGCGTTAGCACAGATACGCAGTATTTT. Using reference TRBV7-2 and TRBJ2-3 for the parts outside the CDR3, the full variable domain is GAGVSQSPSNKVTEKGKDVELRCDPISGHTALYWYRQSLGQGLEFLIYFQGNSAPDKSGLPSDRFSAERTGGSVSTLTIQRTQQEDSAVYLCASSVGVSTDTQYFGPGTRLTVL.

The gene calls are TRBV7-9 and TRBJ1-2; no clear D gene. Germline CDR1 SEHNR, CDR2 FQNEAQ (reference sequence). Trimming removed 3 bases from V and 7 bases from J, with 12 bases in between. The length of the CDR3 is 13 residues. In DNA form, the CDR3 reads TGTGCCAGCAGCTTGGGAACGAGCCCTGGCTACACCTTC. It codes for CASSLGTSPGYTF.

V and J are TRBV4-3 and TRBJ1-2; D possibly corresponds to TRBD1 (6 bases). This CDR3 has 14 amino acids. Germline CDR1 reads LGHNA; CDR2 reads YSLEER. Deletions cut 3 bases from V and 2 bases from J, with 10 bases between. The CDR3 DNA sequence: TGCGCCAGCAGCCAGAGGGGGAAGAACTATGGCTACACCTTC. It is translated as CASSQRGKNYGYTF.

The chain recombines TRBV20-1 with TRBJ2-4, with D possibly called TRBD1 or TRBD2 (6 bases each). There are 20 residues in the CDR3. V lost 0 bases to trimming and J lost 3 bases, with 27 bases between them. Germline values: CDR1 DFQATT, CDR2 SNEGSKA (reference sequence). This CDR3 is CSARDSRASEGEQVKNIQYF. The CDR3 DNA reads TGCAGTGCTAGAGATTCCAGAGCTAGCGAGGGGGAGCAGGTCAAAAACATTCAGTACTTC.

V usage is TRBV7-2 and J usage is TRBJ2-5, with D perhaps TRBD1 (5 bases). Germline lookup yields CDR1 SGHTA and CDR2 FQGNSA. V was cut by 2 bases and J by 2 bases, with 9 bases left in between. The CDR3 runs to 14 residues. The CDR3 region has the DNA TGTGCCAGCAGCTTATGGGCAGGGCAAGAGACCCAGTACTTC. This translates into CASSLWAGQETQYF.

The chain employs TRBV7-2 and TRBJ2-7; D unclear. Per the germline V gene, CDR1 is SGHTA and CDR2 is FQGNSA. The germline V and J ends were trimmed by 5 bases and 0 bases, with 14 bases remaining between them. This CDR3 is 15 amino acids long. The CDR3 reads CASSPDLGISYEQYF. CDR3 nucleotides: TGTGCCAGCAGCCCCGATTTAGGAATCTCCTACGAGCAGTACTTC.

The chain combines TRBV29-1 with TRBJ1-1; 7 positions match TRBD1. Germline V lookup: CDR1 SQVTM, CDR2 ANQGSEA. V gave up 1 base and J gave up 9 bases; unmatched junction bases: 8. There are 13 residues in the CDR3. As DNA, the CDR3 is TGCAGCGTTGAAGGAGGGGGCGACGGTAAAGCTTTCTTT. Its protein product is CSVEGGGDGKAFF.

CDR3 DNA: TGTGCCAGCAGCTTGTCGGGGGTTGGCGAGCAGTACTTC. Amino acid sequence: CASSLSGVGEQYF. The chain links TRBV6-1 to TRBJ2-7; a possible D gene is TRBD2 (6 bases). Germline assignment: CDR1 MNHNS and CDR2 SASEGT. This CDR3 contains 13 residues. The V end lost 6 bases, the J end lost 6 bases, and 15 bases lay between the germline ends.

CDR3 loop: CSATTWDTDNEQFF. DNA for the CDR3: TGCAGTGCTACCACGTGGGATACAGACAATGAGCAGTTCTTC. The chain has TRBV20-1 and TRBJ2-1; D unclear. The V gene's germline CDR1 is DFQATT and CDR2 SNEGSKA (reference sequence). CDR3 length: 14 residues. V lost 4 bases to trimming and J lost 5 bases, with 15 bases between them.

This rearrangement joins TRBV11-2 to TRBJ2-5; tentatively, D is TRBD1 or TRBD2 (5 bases each). The CDR3 contains 15 residues. V lost 3 bases, J lost 1 base, and 12 bases lay in between. Germline V CDR1 and CDR2: SGHAT, FQNNGV. CDR3 nucleotide sequence: TGTGCCAGCAGCTTCGACGGGACGCCCCAAGAGACCCAGTACTTC. Residues: CASSFDGTPQETQYF. Complete variable domain (other parts from reference TRBV11-2 and TRBJ2-5): EAGVAQSPRYKIIEKRQSVAFWCNPISGHATLYWYQQILGQGPKLLIQFQNNGVVDDSQLPKDRFSAERLKGVDSTLKIQPAKLEDSAVYLCASSFDGTPQETQYFGPGTRLLVL.

The chain combines TRBV5-4 with TRBJ2-5; D is ambiguous. CDR3 size: 13 residues. Germline V lookup: CDR1 SGHNT, CDR2 YYREEE (reference sequence). Trimming cost V 4 bases and J 3 bases, with 10 bases left between them. The CDR3 DNA is TGTGCCAGCAGCGCTTGGGTGGAAGAGACCCAGTACTTC. Protein: CASSAWVEETQYF.

The chain has TRBV14 and TRBJ1-1; perhaps TRBD1 as D (5 bases). This CDR3 is 16 amino acids long. Germline-derived CDR1 and CDR2 are SGHDN and FVKESK. The V and J ends lost 2 bases and 5 bases respectively, with 18 bases between them. The CDR3 coding sequence is TGTGCCAGCAGCCAATATACTACAGCAGGGAGAACTGAAGCTTTCTTT. Protein: CASSQYTTAGRTEAFF.

V is TRBV20-1 and J is TRBJ2-1; 12 nucleotides agree with TRBD2. V dropped 6 bases and J dropped 0; count of bases not matched to a gene: 9. The CDR3 totals 17 residues. CDR1 is DFQATT, CDR2 SNEGSKA, per germline (reference sequence). CDR3 coding DNA: TGCAGTGCCCAAACTAGCGGGGGGTCTTTCTCCTACAATGAGCAGTTCTTC. Its translation: CSAQTSGGSFSYNEQFF.

The rearrangement joins TRBV6-1 to TRBJ2-1; no reliable D call. There are 16 residues in the CDR3. Trimming left V 2 bases short and J 0 bases short, with 11 bases between. The germline CDR1 and CDR2 sequences are MNHNS and SASEGT. CDR3 amino acids: CASSEFFGSSYNEQFF. The CDR3 DNA follows: TGTGCCAGCAGTGAATTTTTCGGAAGCTCCTACAATGAGCAGTTCTTC.